The TCR beta chain described here comes from a study of shared clonotypes between healthy human individuals (dated by TCRdb to the early 2020s). Regarding the research as a whole: The cohort comprised two women and a few men aged 18 to 49 years. Leukapheresis yielded between about 0.85 and 10 billion PBMCs per donor. Blood TCR repertoires of four to six healthy adults were deeply sequenced to estimate repertoire size and the extent of clonotype sharing between individuals. Libraries were prepared and TCR repertoires were sequenced by different laboratories using diverse techniques, in order to increase sequencing depth and limit assay-specific biases. For each donor, three plates each were used for CD4 naive and CD4 memory, two plates were used for CD8 naive, and one plate was used for CD8 memory. Overall study outcomes, separate from this receptor: Sampling was limited to blood, and TCR repertoires in tissue likely differ from TCR repertoires in blood. Naive subsets generally had larger estimated clonotype richness than memory subsets did. When several donors were compared, the shared fraction of clonotypes was roughly 5% for naive CD4, 3.5% for naive CD8, 2.3% for memory CD4, and roughly 0.43% for memory CD8. Pairwise subsampling indicated that sequencing depth was expected to affect the degree of clonotype sharing among donors. The genetic and exposure-history diversity represented was limited by the small number of donors. Higher generation probabilities were observed for clonotypes shared by all four sorted-subset donors than for non-shared clonotypes. Rarefaction of sorted-subset datasets indicated incomplete sequencing despite the large sequencing depth.

Clipping removes 0 bases from V and 12 bases from J, with 7 as the unmatched junction base count. Via the germline V gene, CDR1 is MNHEY and CDR2 SVGAGI. The CDR3 covers 14 residues, taking in both the cysteine and the phenylalanine. Left in the record is the CDR3 DNA by itself, 42 bases read in frame from the first base. TCR CDR3 regions were amplified from genomic DNA by multiplex PCR using the deep immunoSEQ assay. Extracted genomic DNA from each cell subset was distributed evenly across all wells of several immunoSEQ 96-well plates, and each plate was treated as a replicate. For sorted subsets, approximately 210 ng genomic DNA, equal to 30,000 or so T cell genomes, was loaded into each replicate PCR. Purified libraries were quantified with a Qubit 3.0 fluorometer, sized on a Bioanalyzer 2100, and re-quantified with the KAPA Library Quantification kit. Every immunoSEQ 96-well plate was sequenced on a dedicated single-read 150-cycle Illumina NextSeq 550 flow cell. From the authors' description of their analysis: Because the immunoSEQ output included only junctional sequences and no quality scores, the filtering could not be the same as the filtering used for full-length reads. To assign V/J genes and CDR3, sequences were annotated using PyIR, a Python wrapper for IgBLAST v1.9, with IMGT germline references. Reads were removed for weak V/J assignments (E-value above 1e-6), missing CDR3, stop codons, out-of-frame junctions, or ambiguous translated residues. V3J clonotypes were defined as sequences sharing an identical inferred V gene, J gene, and CDR3 amino acid sequence. Percentage overlap between repertoires was computed as shared unique clonotypes divided by the size of the smaller repertoire. RTK rarefaction, the Chao1 estimator, and Recon v2.1 estimates of unobserved clonotypes were used to assess repertoire richness. Generation probabilities for all TCRbeta clonotypes obtained by the gDNA method from a handful of donors were computed using OLGA. The clones in this table, taken by TCRdb from immuneACCESS, are in-frame only. Not every clone is retained; where verified, under half of the shortfall comes from an unresolved V gene, and the cause of the rest is unknown. That table supplies the V and J calls and clone size; D and trimming were determined from the DNA. A total of millions of clones appear in this sample, approximately 92% of them only once. In total, the top ten clones hold about 0.13% of the sample.

Points on this clone: Its binding antigen is unknown. The sample holds no much larger clone one base away, and base qualities are not on file.

The donors were healthy, HIV-negative adults with no recently reported acute infections or vaccinations. Every donor was a Caucasian adult residing in Nashville, Tennessee, USA. Magnetic negative selection was used to enrich CD4+ T cells, after which naive cells were positively selected on CD45RA and the negative fraction became the memory subset. After blood collection by leukapheresis, PBMCs were isolated using Ficoll-Histopaque density gradient centrifugation and then cryopreserved in the vapor phase of liquid nitrogen. Analytical flow cytometry was used to check the purity and quantity of every magnetically sorted T cell population. Genomic DNA was isolated from each sorted fraction and quantified by UV absorbance on a Nanodrop 2000c.

The chain joins TRBV6-5 to TRBJ1-4; 7 middle bases align to TRBD1. Sequenced: naive CD4+ T cells sorted from blood. This specimen's cell subset or site label, per the study, means: CD45RA+ positively selected. The TCR originated in a man between 18 and 35 years old in good health. CDR3 protein: CASSYSGGGIELFF. The nucleotide sequence is given as TGTGCCAGCAGTTACTCAGGGGGCGGGATTGAACTGTTTTTT.